The 19 T cell receptor beta chains below all came from one sample that was sequenced in a study of blood T cell repertoires in COVID-19. The data were produced by immunoSEQ multiplex PCR, yet TCRdb's version contains in-frame clones alone and is incomplete. The sample lists about 100,000 clones, 70% to 90% occurring once. Sequenced material: peripheral blood. The receptors were sampled from a man in his fifties or sixties with active or convalescent COVID-19.

The chain recombines TRBV30 with TRBJ1-1; 11 nucleotides match TRBD1. CDR3 length: 16 amino acids. Germline CDR1 is GTSNPN and CDR2 is SVGIG (reference sequence). V lost 4 bases, J lost 5 bases, and 12 bases stayed unmatched. CDR3 nucleotide sequence: TGTGCCTGGATCCCCGGACAGGGGGCAGTATGGACTGAAGCTTTCTTT. Protein product: CAWIPGQGAVWTEAFF.

This chain links TRBV7-2 with TRBJ1-1; D gene uncertain. The germline V and J ends were trimmed by 6 bases and 5 bases, with 4 bases remaining between them. CDR1 and CDR2 from the germline V gene are SGHTA and FQGNSA. The CDR3 loop spans 10 amino acids. The CDR3 sequence: CASSRTEAFF. CDR3 in DNA: TGTGCCAGCAGTCGTACTGAAGCTTTCTTT.

The chain joins TRBV5-3 to TRBJ1-2, with a possible D match to TRBD1 (6 bases). TRBV5-3 is an ORF, and what it does is uncertain. Trimming cost V 0 bases and J 6 bases, with 15 bases left between them. The CDR3 spans 15 residues. The CDR3 region has the DNA TGTGCCAGAAGCTTGGCGGGGCAGGGGCCAAATGGCTACACCTTC. Translation gives CARSLAGQGPNGYTF.

This CDR3 reads CAGPGTGSTGELFF. The DNA of the CDR3 is TGTGCCGGTCCCGGGACAGGGAGCACCGGGGAGCTGTTTTTT. The V gene is TRBV30, the J gene TRBJ2-2, with 9 bases matching TRBD1. V shed 8 bases, J shed 4 bases, and the junction held 8 bases outside the gene matches. The CDR3 has 14 amino acids. Germline CDR1 and CDR2: GTSNPN and SVGIG (reference sequence). The full variable domain, with the rest looked up from reference TRBV30 and TRBJ2-2, is SQTIHQWPATLVQPVGSPLSLECTVEGTSNPNLYWYRQAAGRGLQLLFYSVGIGQISSEVPQNLSASRPQDRQFILSSKKLLLSDSGFYLCAGPGTGSTGELFFGEGSRLTVL.

The V gene is TRBV29-1, the J gene TRBJ2-7; a weak D match, TRBD1 (6 bases). The CDR3 is 14 residues long. The germline V and J ends were trimmed by 5 bases and 5 bases, with 19 bases remaining between them. Germline V gene lookup returns CDR1 SQVTM and CDR2 ANQGSEA. CDR3 region: CSVRGGRGVDEQYF. Here the CDR3 DNA reads TGCAGCGTTCGTGGAGGCAGGGGAGTAGACGAGCAGTACTTC.

In DNA form, the CDR3 reads TGCGCCAGCAGCTTGAACCGGCGGCTTGCCGAGACCCAGTACTTC. Translating gives CASSLNRRLAETQYF. V is TRBV5-1 and J is TRBJ2-5; D is unresolved. Trimming took off 1 base at V and 5 bases at J, with 15 bases between the two ends. Germline assignment: CDR1 SGHRS and CDR2 YFSETQ. This CDR3 has 15 amino acids.

This chain joins TRBV6-5 and TRBJ1-3; D unresolved. There are 13 residues in the CDR3. The germline V gene encodes CDR1 MNHEY and CDR2 SVGAGI. With 8 bases removed from V and 0 bases from J, the gap between germline ends came to 8 bases. As DNA, the CDR3 is TGTGCCAGCTATTTCAGCTCTGGAAACACCATATATTTT. Translated, it gives CASYFSSGNTIYF.

V usage is TRBV3-1 (or the pseudogene TRBV3-2) and J usage is TRBJ2-6; 7 nucleotides line up with TRBD2. Germline V lookup: CDR1 LGHDT, CDR2 YNNKEL (reference sequence). The CDR3 length is 17 residues. Trimming cost V 1 base and J 0 bases; bases outside gene matches: 3. In DNA, the CDR3 is TGTGCCAGCAGCCAAGTGGGGGGGACCTCTGGGGCCAACGTCCTGACTTTC. Its protein is CASSQVGGTSGANVLTF.

The rearrangement joins TRBV5-6 to TRBJ1-2; D gene unclear. This CDR3 is 12 amino acids long. V lost 4 bases and J lost 2, with 6 bases in between. Germline V gives CDR1 SGHDT, CDR2 YYEEEE. CDR3 coding DNA: TGTGCCAGCAGCACGGTCAACTATGGCTACACCTTC. It is translated as CASSTVNYGYTF.

The chain employs TRBV2 and TRBJ2-5; 10 bases align to TRBD2. The V and J ends lost 3 bases and 1 base, in that order; junction bases with no gene match: 2. The CDR3 loop spans 15 amino acids. Looked up from germline, CDR1 is SNHLY and CDR2 is FYNNEI. As DNA, the CDR3 is TGTGCCAGCAGTGAGGCTAGCGGGAGCCAAGAGACCCAGTACTTC. Its translation: CASSEASGSQETQYF.

This clone was found once. The genes are TRBV11-3 and TRBJ1-2; D gene uncertain. Germline V gives CDR1 SGHNT, CDR2 YENEEA. CDR3 size: 13 residues. Trimming pared 5 bases from V and 3 bases from J, leaving 10 bases between. The CDR3 spells CASSPDTDYGYTF. In DNA, the CDR3 is TGTGCCAGCAGCCCAGACACTGACTATGGCTACACCTTC.

At least ten counts were recorded for this clone. The rearrangement uses TRBV19 and TRBJ1-2; D perhaps matches TRBD1 (5 bases). There are 13 residues in the CDR3. Germline CDR1 is LNHDA and CDR2 is SQIVND (reference sequence). V lost 10 bases and J 4 bases, leaving 16 bases between the germline ends. CDR3 residues: CATSLGLSYGYTF. Here the CDR3 DNA reads TGTGCCACTTCCTTGGGACTTAGCTATGGCTACACCTTC.

This clone was found a few times. The V gene is TRBV2, the J gene TRBJ1-4; D gene ambiguous. The CDR3 contains 13 residues. Trimming shortened V by 6 bases and J by 8 bases, and 13 bases separated the two germline ends. Germline V lookup: CDR1 SNHLY, CDR2 FYNNEI. The CDR3 spells CASRVLLEEKLFF. DNA for the CDR3: TGTGCCAGCAGGGTCCTTTTGGAGGAAAAACTGTTTTTT.

The rearrangement uses TRBV27 and TRBJ2-1, with 8 positions matching TRBD1. CDR1 is MNHEY, CDR2 SMNVEV, per germline (reference sequence). The length of the CDR3 is 15 residues. The ends lost 7 bases at V and 2 bases at J; junction bases unmatched: 7. Here the CDR3 DNA reads TGTGCCAGCACCCGGACAGGGACTCCCTACAATGAGCAGTTCTTC. Protein product: CASTRTGTPYNEQFF.

This clone qualifies as medium-sized (0.01 to 0.1%). The rearrangement links TRBV24-1 to TRBJ1-1; possible D gene TRBD1, 6 bases. V lost 5 bases to trimming and J lost 1 base, with 7 bases between them. CDR1 KGHDR and CDR2 SFDVKD come from the germline V gene. This CDR3 is 13 amino acids long. In nucleotides, the CDR3 is TGTGCCACCAGTGGGACAGAGAACACTGAAGCTTTCTTT. Protein sequence: CATSGTENTEAFF.

To note about this clone: One end of the junction does not line up with germline, which may come from a read error. The V call is TRBV7-2, the J call TRBJ2-1; TRBD2 matches at 10 bases. CDR3 length: 16 amino acids. Germline V gene sequence: CDR1 SGHTA, CDR2 FQGNSA. The DNA of the CDR3 is TGTGCCAGCATCCAAGCTAGCGGGAGTTCCTTCAATGAGCGGTTCTTC. This encodes CASIQASGSSFNERFF.

This sequence joins TRBV3-1 (or the pseudogene TRBV3-2) and TRBJ1-3, with a weak D call TRBD1 (6 bases). The CDR3 covers 15 residues. V was clipped by 1 base and J by 3 bases, with 10 bases between them. CDR1 and CDR2 (germline): LGHDT, YNNKEL (reference sequence). In DNA, the CDR3 is TGTGCCAGCAGCCAAGCGGGGGGCGGTGGAAACACCATATATTTT. Protein product: CASSQAGGGGNTIYF.

J is TRBJ1-1 and V is TRBV7-9; D perhaps matches TRBD1 (5 bases). The CDR3 extends over 14 amino acids. Trimming cost V 7 bases and J 2 bases, with 14 bases left between them. The germline gives CDR1 SEHNR, CDR2 FQNEAQ (reference sequence). DNA of the CDR3: TGTGCCAGCATCTCTGACCAGGGAAACACTGAAGCTTTCTTT. This gives the protein CASISDQGNTEAFF.

Ten or more counts support this clone. The chain couples TRBV6-5 to TRBJ1-4, with TRBD1 matching over 9 bases. Germline V CDR1 and CDR2: MNHEY, SVGAGI. The CDR3 is 14 amino acids. V shed 6 bases and J 5 bases; nucleotides not matched to a gene: 4. CDR3 DNA sequence: TGTGCCAGCAGGGAGACAGGGGGGAATGAAAAACTGTTTTTT. It translates to CASRETGGNEKLFF.